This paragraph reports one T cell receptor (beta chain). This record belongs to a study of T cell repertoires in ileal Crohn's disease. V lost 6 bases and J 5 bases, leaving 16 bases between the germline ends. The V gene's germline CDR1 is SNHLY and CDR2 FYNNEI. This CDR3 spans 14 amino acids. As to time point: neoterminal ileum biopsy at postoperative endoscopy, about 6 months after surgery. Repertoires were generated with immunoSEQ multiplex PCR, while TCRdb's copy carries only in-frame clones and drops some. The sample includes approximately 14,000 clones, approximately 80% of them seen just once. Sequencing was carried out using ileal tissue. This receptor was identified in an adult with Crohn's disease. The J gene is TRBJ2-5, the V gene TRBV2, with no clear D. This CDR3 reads CASRELGFKETQYF. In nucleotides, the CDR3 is TGTGCCAGCAGGGAGCTAGGGTTCAAGGAGACCCAGTACTTC.